This paragraph reports one TCR beta chain. Its target is unknown. This sample was taken from a study of cytomegalovirus exposure and HLA in healthy donors. The study ran its PCR with 60 Vbeta and 13 Jbeta primers. This table comes from immunoSEQ multiplex PCR, and its TCRdb copy is limited to in-frame clones, with some not included. The sample consists of 93,000 or so clones, under 80% of them appearing once. General study points: Most TCR sequences were rare, but some public TCRs occurred in many donors.

Trimming left V 1 base short and J 6 bases short, with 16 bases between. This CDR3 comprises 15 residues. Germline V lookup: CDR1 MGHRA, CDR2 YSYEKL. The gene calls are TRBV4-1 and TRBJ2-7; maybe TRBD1 (5 bases). This sequence originates from a woman aged 18-29 years in good health and CMV-seropositive. The sample consisted of PBMCs. CDR3 loop: CASSQAQAAVSEQYF. In DNA form, the CDR3 reads TGCGCCAGCAGCCAAGCACAGGCCGCGGTGAGCGAGCAGTACTTC.